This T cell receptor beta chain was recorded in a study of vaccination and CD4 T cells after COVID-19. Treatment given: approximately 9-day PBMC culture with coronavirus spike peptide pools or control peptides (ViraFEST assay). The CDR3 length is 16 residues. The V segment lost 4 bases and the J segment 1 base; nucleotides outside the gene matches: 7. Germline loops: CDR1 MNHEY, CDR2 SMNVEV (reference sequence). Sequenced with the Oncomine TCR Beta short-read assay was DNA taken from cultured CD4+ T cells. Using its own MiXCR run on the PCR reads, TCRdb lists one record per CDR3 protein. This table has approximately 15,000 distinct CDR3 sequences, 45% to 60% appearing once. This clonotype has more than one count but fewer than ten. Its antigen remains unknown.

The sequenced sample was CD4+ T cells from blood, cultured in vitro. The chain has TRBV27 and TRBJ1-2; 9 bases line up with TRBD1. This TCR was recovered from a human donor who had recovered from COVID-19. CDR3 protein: CASSSGQGANNYGYTF. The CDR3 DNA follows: TGTGCCAGCAGTTCGGGACAGGGAGCAAATAACTATGGCTACACCTTC.